This is a list of T cell receptor beta chains from one sample in a study of CD8 T cells in ankylosing spondylitis. MiXCR was run by TCRdb on the 5' RACE reads, yielding one entry per CDR3 protein. This sample carries 180,000 or so distinct CDR3 sequences, 11% of them seen once, and the ten largest clones take about 27%. Sequencing was performed on blood, either unsorted or a sorted T cell fraction (not recorded which). The receptors shown here come from a male donor with ankylosing spondylitis or in good health (not recorded which). Each CDR3 is given with its conserved first and last residue. The D gene is left open where the match is weak. Rows may omit the clone size; those that give it use once, few, many or a size class.

TGCAGTGCTAGTGGGTGGCTAGCGGTTCTTGAGGGGGGTGAGCAGTTCTTC	CSASGWLAVLEGGEQFF	-	many	TRBV20-1	TRBJ2-1
TGCGCCAGCAGCCTGGACAGGGTGTTAAATGAGCAGTTCTTC	CASSLDRVLNEQFF	TRBD1	few	TRBV5-1	TRBJ2-1
TGCAGCGTTGGGGGACAGGGTGAGACCCAGTACTTC	CSVGGQGETQYF	TRBD1	many	TRBV29-1	TRBJ2-5
TGTGCCAGCAGTCGGACCGGGTCCGAGCAGTACTTC	CASSRTGSEQYF	-	many	TRBV6-5	TRBJ2-7
TGTGCCAGCAGCCTCGCAAGAGAGCAGTTCTTC	CASSLAREQFF	-	many	TRBV7-9	TRBJ2-1
TGTGCCAGCAGTTATACCCTTTTTCTACCGGGACTAGCACTGTACGAGCAGTACTTC	CASSYTLFLPGLALYEQYF	TRBD2	many	TRBV6-2/TRBV6-3	TRBJ2-7
TGCGCCAGCAGCTCTGAAGGGACTAGCGGGATTGACGAGCAGTACTTC	CASSSEGTSGIDEQYF	TRBD2	many	TRBV5-1	TRBJ2-7
TGTGCCAGCAGTTATGGGGGACAGAATCAGCCCCAGCATTTT	CASSYGGQNQPQHF	TRBD1	few	TRBV27	TRBJ1-5
TGTGCCAGCCGAGGCTCACAGCGGGGGTTCAATGAGCAGTTCTTC	CASRGSQRGFNEQFF	TRBD2	many	TRBV6-2/TRBV6-3	TRBJ2-1
TGTGCCAGCAACAAGGGGGGCCTAGCAACTAATGAAAAACTGTTTTTT	CASNKGGLATNEKLFF	-	few	TRBV27	TRBJ1-4
TGTGCCAGCAGCGTAGGGCGAAATAGCGGGGGCACAGATACGCAGTATTTT	CASSVGRNSGGTDTQYF	TRBD2	many	TRBV9	TRBJ2-3
TGTGCCAGCAGCTTAAGGAGCGTCGGGGGGAGGCGGTCGGATGGCTACACCTTC	CASSLRSVGGRRSDGYTF	-	-	TRBV7-8	TRBJ1-2
TGTGCCAGCCGCTCCCAGGGACGGAATCAGCCCCAGCATTTT	CASRSQGRNQPQHF	-	-	TRBV18	TRBJ1-5
TGTGCCAGCAGCCGGGGGACTAGCGGCTACGAGCAGTACTTC	CASSRGTSGYEQYF	TRBD2	many	TRBV12-3/TRBV12-4	TRBJ2-7
TGTGCCAGCAGTACCTTATGGACTGGCCAAGAGACCCAGTACTTC	CASSTLWTGQETQYF	-	many	TRBV12-3/TRBV12-4	TRBJ2-5
TGTGCCGGGGCATCTGGGGCCAACGTCCTGACTTTC	CAGASGANVLTF	-	-	TRBV2	TRBJ2-6
TGTGCCAGCAGTCCCAGGACTCTCGGCGGCATGAACACCGGGGAGCTGTTTTTT	CASSPRTLGGMNTGELFF	-	few	TRBV27	TRBJ2-2
TGTGCCAGCAGCCGACTAGCGGGGCCTCCCACAGATACGCAGTATTTT	CASSRLAGPPTDTQYF	TRBD2	-	TRBV7-2	TRBJ2-3
TGCGCCAGCAGCTTGACAGGGGGCAACTATGGCTACACCTTC	CASSLTGGNYGYTF	TRBD1	few	TRBV5-1	TRBJ1-2
TGTGCCAGCAGCGTACCGGGACGTAACACTGAAGCTTTCTTT	CASSVPGRNTEAFF	-	-	TRBV7-9	TRBJ1-1
TGCGCCAGCAGAATTGACAGCCTCAATGAGCAGTTCTTC	CASRIDSLNEQFF	-	many	TRBV5-1	TRBJ2-1
TGTGCCAGCAGTGAAAGGTCTAGCGGGTACCCGTGGGAGCAGTACTTC	CASSERSSGYPWEQYF	TRBD2	few	TRBV2	TRBJ2-7
TGCAGTGCTCGATGGACAGTTAGCAATCAGCCCCAGCATTTT	CSARWTVSNQPQHF	-	many	TRBV20-1	TRBJ1-5
TGTGCCAGCAGCTTAGAAGCTGGGAAAACTTTAGAGCAGTACTTC	CASSLEAGKTLEQYF	-	-	TRBV7-6	TRBJ2-7
TGTGCCAGCAGCTTCGCGACAGGCGGTTACAATGAGCAGTTCTTC	CASSFATGGYNEQFF	-	many	TRBV5-5	TRBJ2-1
TGTGCCAGCAGCTTATTTGGGGCAGACAGGGGGCCTTGGACCCACACAGATACGCAGTATTTT	CASSLFGADRGPWTHTDTQYF	TRBD1	-	TRBV11-2	TRBJ2-3
TGTGCCAGCTCTATTAGCGGGAGGGCCACCGTGAATGAGCAGTTCTTC	CASSISGRATVNEQFF	TRBD2	-	TRBV19	TRBJ2-1
TGCGCCAGCAGCTTGGCACTAGCGGGAGGGCTGGAGACCCAGTACTTC	CASSLALAGGLETQYF	TRBD2	-	TRBV5-1	TRBJ2-5
TGTGCCACCAGCGGGGGACGGGTTAACACTGAAGCTTTCTTT	CATSGGRVNTEAFF	-	many	TRBV15	TRBJ1-1
TGTGCCAGCAGCGACGTGTGGTCAGGGGGCAACTATGGCTACACCTTC	CASSDVWSGGNYGYTF	TRBD1	many	TRBV6-1	TRBJ1-2
TGTGCCAGCAGTTACTGGGGGCGGTCGAACGAGCAGTACTTC	CASSYWGRSNEQYF	-	few	TRBV6-5	TRBJ2-7
TGCGCCAGCAGCTTGGAAAACAGACTCAACACAGATACGCAGTATTTT	CASSLENRLNTDTQYF	-	many	TRBV5-1	TRBJ2-3
TGTGCCAGCAGTTTCCGGGAGAACACCGGGGAGCTGTTTTTT	CASSFRENTGELFF	-	many	TRBV27	TRBJ2-2
TGCGCCAGCAGCTTAATATCGACAGGGTTAAGGAGGGCCGACTACGCGAATGAGCAGTTCTTC	CASSLISTGLRRADYANEQFF	-	many	TRBV5-1	TRBJ2-1
TGCGCCAGCAGTGATCGGCTAGCGGGCCACAATGAGCAGTTCTTC	CASSDRLAGHNEQFF	TRBD2	many	TRBV10-1	TRBJ2-1
TGTGCCAGCACCCCGGTTATTGGGGGGGTTTACGAGCAGTACTTC	CASTPVIGGVYEQYF	TRBD2	many	TRBV2	TRBJ2-7
TGTGCCAGCAGTGAATCACCCCTCCACTTT	CASSESPLHF	-	many	TRBV6-4	TRBJ1-6
TGTGCCACCCGACGGGGGGACTACACCGGGGAGCTGTTTTTT	CATRRGDYTGELFF	TRBD2	many	TRBV7-8	TRBJ2-2
TGTGCCAGCAGCTTGAGTCGCAGCTATGGCTACACCTTC	CASSLSRSYGYTF	-	few	TRBV5-6	TRBJ1-2
TGTGCCACCAGTGAGGTGGACAGGGGTCCTTTGCGCCCACCCAACGATCAGCCCCAGCATTTT	CATSEVDRGPLRPPNDQPQHF	TRBD1	few	TRBV24-1	TRBJ1-5
TGCAGTGCTCACGACTCAAACTCCTACAATGAGCAGTTCTTC	CSAHDSNSYNEQFF	-	many	TRBV20-1	TRBJ2-1
TGTGCCAGCAGCTTAAAGGCCTCCAGACGCGATGAGCAGTTCTTC	CASSLKASRRDEQFF	-	-	TRBV7-8	TRBJ2-1
TGCGCCAGCAGCTTGGACGGGACACGATATGAAAAACTGTTTTTT	CASSLDGTRYEKLFF	-	few	TRBV5-1	TRBJ1-4
TGCAGTGCTAGAGCTCCCCTAGCCTACGAGCAGTACTTC	CSARAPLAYEQYF	-	many	TRBV20-1	TRBJ2-7
TGTGCCAGCAATTCGGGGTTAGATCTCACCGGGGAGCTGTTTTTT	CASNSGLDLTGELFF	-	many	TRBV6-2/TRBV6-3	TRBJ2-2
TGCAGTGTCAGAGGCCCCCCCCTAACTGAAGCTTTCTTT	CSVRGPPLTEAFF	-	many	TRBV20-1	TRBJ1-1
TGTGCCAGCAGTGAATCTATCGCAGGGTCCTACGAGCAGTACTTC	CASSESIAGSYEQYF	-	-	TRBV6-1	TRBJ2-7
TGTGCTAGTGGTTTGGTATTAGAAGGGGGCGGTTATAGCAATCAGCCCCAGCATTTT	CASGLVLEGGGYSNQPQHF	TRBD1	many	TRBV12-5	TRBJ1-5